This T cell receptor beta chain is drawn from a study of blood T cell repertoires in COVID-19. Study overall: Italy, Spain and the United States were the sources of the convalescent and acute COVID-19 samples. Sample material is recorded as cDNA or gDNA derived from T cells, B-cell-depleted T cells, or PBMCs.

Seattle patients were enrolled while actively infected and followed longitudinally. Original handling: Amplified reference gene primers provided the basis for estimating nucleated cell counts. Data came from immunoSEQ multiplex PCR; TCRdb stores just in-frame clones and leaves some out. V, J and clone size reflect that table, while D and trimming were determined from the DNA. The table records 330,000 or so clones, about 92% of them present only once. The CDR3 runs to 12 residues. Between the trimmed V and J ends, which lost 1 base and 10 bases, there was a span of 8 bases. CDR1 and CDR2 from the germline V gene are LGHDT and YNNKEL (reference sequence).

The sample comprised peripheral blood. The clonotype comes from a woman between 55 and 75 years old with COVID-19, enrolled during active disease. The chain couples TRBV3-1 (or the pseudogene TRBV3-2) to TRBJ2-1; D not resolved. CDR3 sequence reads: CASSQGTAEQFF. CDR3 bases: TGTGCCAGCAGCCAAGGTACTGCCGAGCAGTTCTTC.